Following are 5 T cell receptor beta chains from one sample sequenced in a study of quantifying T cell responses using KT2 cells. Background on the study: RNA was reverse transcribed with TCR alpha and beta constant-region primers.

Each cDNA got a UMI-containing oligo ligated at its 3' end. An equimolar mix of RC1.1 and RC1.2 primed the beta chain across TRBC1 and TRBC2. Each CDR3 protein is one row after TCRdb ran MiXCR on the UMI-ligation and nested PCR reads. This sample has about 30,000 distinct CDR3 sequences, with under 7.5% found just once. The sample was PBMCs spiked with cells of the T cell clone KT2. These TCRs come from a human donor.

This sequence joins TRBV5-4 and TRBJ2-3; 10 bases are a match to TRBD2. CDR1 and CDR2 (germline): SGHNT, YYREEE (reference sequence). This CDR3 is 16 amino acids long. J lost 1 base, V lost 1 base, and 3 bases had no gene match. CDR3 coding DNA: TGTGCCAGCAGCTTGAGCCTAGCGGGGGGCACAGATACGCAGTATTTT. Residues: CASSLSLAGGTDTQYF.

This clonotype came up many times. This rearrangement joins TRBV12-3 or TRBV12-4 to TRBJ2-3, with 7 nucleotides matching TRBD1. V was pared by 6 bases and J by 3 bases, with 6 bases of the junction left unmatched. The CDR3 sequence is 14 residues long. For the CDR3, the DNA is TGTGCCAGCAGCCTGACAGGGATAACAGATACGCAGTATTTT. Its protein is CASSLTGITDTQYF.

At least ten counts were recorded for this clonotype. CDR3 coding DNA: TGTGCCATCAGTGACGACAGTGCTGGAACGGGGACCCAGTACTTC. It codes for CAISDDSAGTGTQYF. The chain recombines TRBV10-3 with TRBJ2-5, with D maybe TRBD1 (5 bases). V shed 3 bases and J shed 7 bases, with 18 bases lying between them. CDR1 is ENHRY and CDR2 is SYGVKD in the germline V gene. This CDR3 is built from 15 residues.

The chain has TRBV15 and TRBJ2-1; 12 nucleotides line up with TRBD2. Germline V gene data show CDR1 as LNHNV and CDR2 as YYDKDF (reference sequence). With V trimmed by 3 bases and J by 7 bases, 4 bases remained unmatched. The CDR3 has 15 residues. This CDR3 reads CATSSLAGGQNEQFF. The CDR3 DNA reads TGTGCCACCAGCAGTCTAGCGGGGGGGCAAAATGAGCAGTTCTTC.

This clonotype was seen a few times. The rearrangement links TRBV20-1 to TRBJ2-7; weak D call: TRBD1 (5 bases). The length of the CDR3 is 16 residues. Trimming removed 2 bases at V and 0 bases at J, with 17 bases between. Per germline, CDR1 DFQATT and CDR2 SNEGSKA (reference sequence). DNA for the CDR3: TGCAGTGCTAGAAACAAAAGACAGACCGGCTCCTACGAGCAGTACTTC. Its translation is CSARNKRQTGSYEQYF.